This record covers a single T cell receptor (beta chain). This CDR3 has 15 amino acids. Per germline, CDR1 SGHNT and CDR2 YENEEA. Germline trimming cut 4 bases from V and 6 bases from J; bases unmatched to any gene: 10. The data originate from a study of blood T cell repertoires in COVID-19. Data came from immunoSEQ multiplex PCR; TCRdb stores just in-frame clones and leaves some out. The sample consists of some 500,000 clones, 88% of them appearing once. The sequencing input was PBMCs or T cells enriched from blood (not recorded which). This clonotype originated in a woman aged 40-49 years who had recovered from COVID-19. This rearrangement joins TRBV11-3 to TRBJ2-3; 7 nucleotides line up with TRBD1. In DNA, the CDR3 is TGTGCCAGCAGCTATAGGGACAGTTTATCCGATACGCAGTATTTT. Residues: CASSYRDSLSDTQYF.